The next 13 T cell receptor beta chains were all read from a single sample in a study of response to subunit inactivated influenza vaccine. Each CDR3 protein is one row after TCRdb ran MiXCR on the RT-PCR reads. Of about 540,000 distinct CDR3 sequences in the sample, approximately 22% were seen once. The data were also submitted as part of a second study, on T cells expressing NK-cell markers. That work states: UMIs accompanied the 5'RACE template switching by which TCR beta cDNA was made.

Sequencing was performed on CD4+ T cells sorted from PBMCs, taken 11 to 12 days after vaccination. The receptor source for this set is a man between 45 and 60 years old who received an inactivated influenza vaccine.

The chain combines TRBV7-9 with TRBJ2-7; 11 bases map to TRBD2. Trimming removed 5 bases from V and 1 base from J; junction bases left unmatched: 4. There are 15 residues in the CDR3. Germline V CDR1 and CDR2: SEHNR, FQNEAQ (reference sequence). In nucleotides, the CDR3 is TGTGCCAGCAGCCACCGACTAGCGGGATCCTACGAGCAGTACTTC. Its protein is CASSHRLAGSYEQYF.

This clonotype has only a few counts. The V call is TRBV30, the J call TRBJ2-3, with D unclear. The CDR3 sequence is 11 residues long. Per germline, CDR1 GTSNPN and CDR2 SVGIG (reference sequence). V was pared by 3 bases and J by 6 bases, with 7 bases between. The CDR3 spells CAWRLGDTQYF. The CDR3 DNA reads as TGTGCCTGGAGACTGGGGGATACGCAGTATTTT.

This clonotype was found many times. The chain employs TRBV24-1 and TRBJ2-1; 7 positions agree with TRBD2. Trimming removed 4 bases from V and 6 bases from J; junction bases left unmatched: 17. This CDR3 is built from 18 residues. Germline CDR1 KGHDR, CDR2 SFDVKD. This CDR3 reads CATSDPLPSSGPTNEQFF. The CDR3 region has the DNA TGTGCCACCAGTGACCCACTCCCGTCTAGCGGTCCAACCAATGAGCAGTTCTTC.

This clonotype came up a few times. The chain links TRBV12-3 or TRBV12-4 to TRBJ2-1; D not resolved. CDR3 length: 14 amino acids. V lost 7 bases, J lost 4 bases, and 14 bases lay in between. The CDR3 sequence: CASKPSVVYNEQFF. Written as DNA, the CDR3 is TGTGCCAGCAAACCTTCGGTAGTATACAATGAGCAGTTCTTC.

This chain links TRBV24-1 with TRBJ1-2; D unclear. Germline CDR1 and CDR2: KGHDR and SFDVKD. Trimming stripped 3 bases from V and 8 bases from J, with 9 bases between. The CDR3 extends over 12 amino acids. CDR3 bases: TGTGCCACCAGTGATGCAGGAGTCGGCTACACCTTC. Translating it yields CATSDAGVGYTF.

V gene TRBV5-1 combines with J gene TRBJ1-1; the D is unclear. Germline CDR1 SGHRS, CDR2 YFSETQ. The CDR3 is made up of 15 amino acids. V gave up 0 bases and J gave up 4 bases, with 13 bases separating them. CDR3 coding DNA: TGCGCCAGCAGCTTGGTGGGCATGGAGGGCACTGAAGCTTTCTTT. Encoded protein: CASSLVGMEGTEAFF.

This chain links TRBV9 with TRBJ2-5, with D perhaps matching TRBD2 (5 bases). The germline CDR1 and CDR2 sequences are SGDLS and YYNGEE. V was cut by 2 bases and J by 1 base, with 15 bases left in between. The CDR3 contains 16 residues. The CDR3 protein is CASSVTTIAGQETQYF. The DNA of the CDR3 is TGTGCCAGCAGCGTGACGACTATTGCCGGCCAAGAGACCCAGTACTTC.

This clonotype was seen more than once but under ten times. V usage is TRBV19 and J usage is TRBJ2-2; the D call may be TRBD1 or TRBD2 (6 bases each). The V end lost 5 bases, the J end lost 5 bases, and 15 bases lay between the germline ends. The CDR3 length is 15 residues. In germline, CDR1 is LNHDA, CDR2 SQIVND (reference sequence). CDR3 in amino acids: CASSGSRGRTGELFF. The CDR3, as DNA: TGTGCCAGTAGTGGGTCCCGGGGGCGAACCGGGGAGCTGTTTTTT.

This clonotype was detected only a few times. This sequence joins TRBV4-3 and TRBJ2-1; 7 bases are shared with TRBD1. The CDR3 spans 15 residues. CDR1 and CDR2 from the germline V gene are LGHNA and YSLEER. V trimming: 0 bases; J trimming: 4 bases; junction bases outside the gene matches: 3. The CDR3 DNA reads TGCGCCAGCAGCCAAGACCCGACAGGGTACAATGAGCAGTTCTTC. Translated, it gives CASSQDPTGYNEQFF.

This rearrangement joins TRBV14 to TRBJ1-1; D unresolved. Germline lookup yields CDR1 SGHDN and CDR2 FVKESK. V was shortened by 4 bases and J by 0 bases, with 12 bases between the two germline ends. The CDR3 is 15 amino acids. DNA of the CDR3: TGTGCCAGCAGCCGGGCGAGGAGCATGAACACTGAAGCTTTCTTT. The encoded protein is CASSRARSMNTEAFF. The variable domain in full, completed from reference TRBV14 and TRBJ1-1, reads EAGVTQFPSHSVIEKGQTVTLRCDPISGHDNLYWYRRVMGKEIKFLLHFVKESKQDESGMPNNRFLAERTGGTYSTLKVQPAELEDSGVYFCASSRARSMNTEAFFGQGTRLTVV.

This clonotype has only a few counts. The V and J genes are TRBV11-3 and TRBJ2-2, with 7 bases identical to TRBD2. The junction had 10 bases not matched to a gene; V was cut back by 5 bases and J by 1 base. Germline V lookup: CDR1 SGHNT, CDR2 YENEEA. This CDR3 has 17 amino acids. Here the CDR3 reads CASSPGGLAVNTGELFF. CDR3 nucleotides: TGTGCCAGCAGCCCGGGGGGTCTAGCGGTGAACACCGGGGAGCTGTTTTTT. Using reference TRBV11-3 and TRBJ2-2 for the parts outside the CDR3, the full variable domain is EAGVVQSPRYKIIEKKQPVAFWCNPISGHNTLYWYLQNLGQGPELLIRYENEEAVDDSQLPKDRFSAERLKGVDSTLKIQPAELGDSAVYLCASSPGGLAVNTGELFFGEGSRLTVL.

The chain has TRBV20-1 and TRBJ2-5; 7 nucleotides match TRBD2. J was trimmed by 2 bases and V by 3 bases; bases with no gene match: 6. Germline V gene lookup returns CDR1 DFQATT and CDR2 SNEGSKA (reference sequence). The CDR3 length is 14 residues. CDR3 DNA: TGCAGTGCTAGGGTTAGCGGGTTGCAAGAGACCCAGTACTTC. Protein product: CSARVSGLQETQYF.

Comments on this clonotype: This could be a read error, since a much larger clone is one nucleotide away. The chain combines TRBV10-3 with TRBJ2-4, with a possible D match to TRBD2 (6 bases). The CDR3 sequence is 12 residues long. Germline assignment: CDR1 ENHRY and CDR2 SYGVKD. CDR3 sequence reads: CASGAWENIQCF. The CDR3 nucleotides are TGTGCCAGCGGGGCGTGGGAAAACATTCAGTGCTTC.